This T cell receptor beta chain was sequenced in a study of T cell responses to AZD1222 COVID-19 vaccine. Overall study findings and caveats: Two doses of AZD1222 preceded a rise in Spike-specific TCR breadth and depth. White British ancestry dominated among donors, who included more females, and clonal diversity was possibly underestimated. Reportedly, nearly half the spike-specific TCRs target unmutated variant regions.

On this clone: Antigen: not known.

Only in-frame clones appear in the TCRdb table, and some are missing; sequencing was by immunoSEQ multiplex PCR. The table has about 110,000 clones, about 86% seen once. The receptor comes from an adult in good health. Sequenced material: peripheral blood, taken on day 0 of AZD1222 vaccination.

CDR3 nucleotide sequence: TGTGCCAGCAGCCCCGGACAGGGCCGGGGTGAAAAACTGTTTTTT. Translation: CASSPGQGRGEKLFF. V and J are TRBV7-7 and TRBJ1-4; TRBD1 matches at 8 bases. Germline CDR1 SSHAT, CDR2 FNYEAQ (reference sequence). The junction had 9 bases not matched to a gene; V was cut back by 5 bases and J by 7 bases. This CDR3 is built from 15 residues.